The 26 T cell receptor beta chains given below trace back to one sample, sequenced in a study of blood T cell repertoires in COVID-19. The repertoire was sequenced with immunoSEQ multiplex PCR; TCRdb's copy has only in-frame clones and lacks some. The sample lists approximately 200,000 clones, approximately 90% occurring once. Sequenced: peripheral blood. Receptor source: a man between 60 and 70 years old who had recovered from COVID-19.

The chain is built from TRBV24-1 and TRBJ2-7; 9 positions agree with TRBD2. The trim removed 0 bases at V and 5 bases at J, leaving 25 bases unmatched. Germline CDR1 reads KGHDR; CDR2 reads SFDVKD. CDR3 size: 22 residues. Here the CDR3 reads CATSDLHIWAREGRTSDDEQYF. The CDR3 bases are TGTGCCACCAGTGATTTGCATATCTGGGCCAGGGAAGGCAGGACTAGCGACGACGAGCAGTACTTC.

The chain links TRBV28 to TRBJ2-7; 9 bases fit TRBD1. Germline-derived CDR1 and CDR2 are MDHEN and SYDVKM. V was clipped by 3 bases and J by 6 bases; unmatched bases: 9. This CDR3 has 15 residues. In DNA form, the CDR3 reads TGTGCCAGCAGTTTCCGGGACAGGGTTAAACGCGAGCAGTACTTC. Translated, it gives CASSFRDRVKREQYF.

The rearrangement uses TRBV19 and TRBJ1-2, with D tentatively TRBD1 (6 bases). The CDR3 contains 15 residues. V shed 7 bases and J shed 6 bases, with 21 bases lying between them. Germline CDR1 reads LNHDA; CDR2 reads SQIVND (reference sequence). CDR3 in amino acids: CASTKAEGGVNGYTF. Here the CDR3 DNA reads TGTGCCAGTACGAAGGCGGAGGGGGGGGTAAATGGCTACACCTTC.

A single count supports this clone. The V call is TRBV30, the J call TRBJ1-5, with a tentative D call TRBD1 (6 bases). The V end lost 5 bases, the J end lost 5 bases, and 16 bases lay between the germline ends. CDR3 length equals 14 residues. Germline CDR1 and CDR2: GTSNPN and SVGIG (reference sequence). The CDR3 here is CAWSPFTGYQPQHF. The DNA of the CDR3 is TGTGCCTGGTCCCCTTTTACAGGGTATCAGCCCCAGCATTTT.

The chain uses TRBV28 and TRBJ1-5, with D possibly being TRBD1 (5 bases). Trimming removed 4 bases at V and 6 bases at J, with 7 bases between. The length of the CDR3 is 12 residues. Germline lookup yields CDR1 MDHEN and CDR2 SYDVKM. For the CDR3, the DNA is TGTGCCAGCAGTTCTCAGGGTCAGCCCCAGCATTTT. Translation gives CASSSQGQPQHF.

This chain joins TRBV5-6 and TRBJ2-2; 11 nucleotides agree with TRBD1. The CDR3 loop spans 16 amino acids. V shed 4 bases, J shed 5 bases, and the junction held 7 bases outside the gene matches. CDR1 and CDR2 from the germline V gene are SGHDT and YYEEEE. The CDR3 region has the DNA TGTGCCAGCAGCCGCGTGGACAGGGGGCATACCGGGGAGCTGTTTTTT. It yields the protein CASSRVDRGHTGELFF.

The rearrangement links TRBV3-1 (or the pseudogene TRBV3-2) to TRBJ2-7, with TRBD1 matching 7 bases. This CDR3 has 14 residues. Per the germline V gene, CDR1 is LGHDT and CDR2 is YNNKEL (reference sequence). Unmatched junction bases numbered 7, after V lost 6 bases and J lost 2 bases. The CDR3 DNA sequence: TGTGCCAGCAGAACGGGACAGAGCCCCTACGAGCAGTACTTC. It codes for CASRTGQSPYEQYF.

The rearrangement uses TRBV19 and TRBJ1-1, with D uncertain. Germline loops: CDR1 LNHDA, CDR2 SQIVND (reference sequence). V gave up 3 bases and J gave up 1 base, with 9 bases separating them. The CDR3 runs 14 residues. CDR3 residues: CASSIGHKNTEAFF. CDR3 DNA: TGTGCCAGTAGTATCGGTCATAAGAACACTGAAGCTTTCTTT.

CDR3 nucleotides: TGTGCCAGCAGCACAATGACAGGGAGCTCCTATAATTCACCCCTCCACTTT. Its translation: CASSTMTGSSYNSPLHF. The rearrangement links TRBV21-1 to TRBJ1-6; the table's D call, TRBD1, was not checked against the DNA. TRBV21-1 corresponds to a pseudogene. The CDR3 covers 17 residues.

This rearrangement joins TRBV30 to TRBJ2-3, with TRBD2 matching 11 bases. Trimming cost V 1 base and J 2 bases; bases outside gene matches: 8. In germline, CDR1 is GTSNPN, CDR2 SVGIG (reference sequence). The CDR3 has 17 amino acids. CDR3: CAWSAGGTSGLTDTQYF. The CDR3 DNA is TGTGCCTGGAGTGCCGGCGGGACTAGCGGCCTCACAGATACGCAGTATTTT.

The rearrangement links TRBV29-1 to TRBJ1-1, with D perhaps TRBD1 (6 bases). V shed 5 bases and J shed 5 bases, with 15 bases lying between them. The CDR3 contains 13 residues. Germline assignment: CDR1 SQVTM and CDR2 ANQGSEA. CDR3 DNA: TGCAGCGTTCTTTGGGGGCGTGGAACTGAAGCTTTCTTT. Protein sequence: CSVLWGRGTEAFF.

The CDR3 region is CASRAPTGASYTF. CDR3 DNA: TGCGCCAGCAGAGCGCCAACAGGGGCCAGCTACACCTTC. This chain connects TRBV10-2 to TRBJ1-2, with 7 nucleotides matching TRBD1. Germline-derived CDR1 and CDR2 are WSHSY and SAAADI. The CDR3 is made up of 13 amino acids. Trimming at V came to 6 bases and at J to 9 bases, leaving 10 bases not matched to a gene.

The V call is TRBV5-1, the J call TRBJ2-1; 9 nucleotides match TRBD1. CDR3 size: 16 residues. Germline CDR1 SGHRS, CDR2 YFSETQ. After removal of 4 bases from V and 5 bases from J, the junction contained 10 bases not matched to a gene. CDR3 coding DNA: TGCGCCAGCAGCCTCCTTATGGGACAGGGAAACAATGAGCAGTTCTTC. It codes for CASSLLMGQGNNEQFF.

The rearrangement joins TRBV7-2 to TRBJ1-1; 12 nucleotides line up with TRBD1. CDR3 length: 18 residues. V gave up 5 bases and J gave up 0 bases; unmatched junction bases: 10. CDR1 is SGHTA and CDR2 is FQGNSA in the germline V gene. Written as DNA, the CDR3 is TGTGCCAGCAGCATTGGGCGGGACAGGGGGCTGATGAACACTGAAGCTTTCTTT. Protein: CASSIGRDRGLMNTEAFF.

This chain joins TRBV27 and TRBJ2-4, with 9 bases aligning to TRBD2. This CDR3 region has 18 residues. J was trimmed by 0 bases and V by 5 bases; bases with no gene match: 11. Per the germline V gene, CDR1 is MNHEY and CDR2 is SMNVEV (reference sequence). CDR3 DNA sequence: TGTGCCAGCAGTCCGGCTAGCGGGGATTTGCTAGCCAAAAACATTCAGTACTTC. Its protein is CASSPASGDLLAKNIQYF.

CDR3 sequence reads: CASSLMGGFSRDTQYF. In nucleotides, the CDR3 is TGTGCCAGCAGCTTAATGGGGGGGTTTAGTCGGGATACGCAGTATTTT. The J gene is TRBJ2-3, the V gene TRBV7-3, with 7 bases aligning to TRBD2. J lost 6 bases, V lost 1 base, and 10 bases had no gene match. This CDR3 has 16 residues. The germline gives CDR1 SGHTA, CDR2 FQGTGA.

The rearrangement joins TRBV5-1 to TRBJ2-4, with a weak D call TRBD1 (5 bases). The CDR3 is 14 amino acids. Germline V lookup: CDR1 SGHRS, CDR2 YFSETQ. Trimming removed 4 bases at V and 5 bases at J, with 13 bases between. The CDR3: CASSKRQGQNIQYF. For the CDR3, the DNA is TGCGCCAGCAGCAAGCGCCAGGGCCAAAACATTCAGTACTTC.

The table lists this clone with a few counts. The chain joins TRBV19 to TRBJ1-1; 9 positions match TRBD1. J gave up 1 base and V 5 bases, and 14 bases lay outside the gene matches. CDR1 is LNHDA, CDR2 SQIVND, per germline (reference sequence). CDR3 size: 18 residues. CDR3 in amino acids: CASSEANRGRQENTEAFF. CDR3 DNA: TGTGCCAGTAGTGAGGCCAACAGGGGGCGTCAGGAGAACACTGAAGCTTTCTTT.

This clone was counted once. J is TRBJ1-6 and V is TRBV28, with 7 bases lining up with TRBD1. Germline V gene lookup returns CDR1 MDHEN and CDR2 SYDVKM. Trimming took 5 bases from V and 11 from J; bases not matched to a gene: 12. This CDR3 is 15 amino acids long. The CDR3 nucleotides are TGTGCCAGCAGTATACAGGGGTTCGGTGGCGCACCCCTCCACTTT. It yields the protein CASSIQGFGGAPLHF. The full variable domain, completed using reference TRBV28 and TRBJ1-6, is DVKVTQSSRYLVKRTGEKVFLECVQDMDHENMFWYRQDPGLGLRLIYFSYDVKMKEKGDIPEGYSVSREKKERFSLILESASTNQTSMYLCASSIQGFGGAPLHFGNGTRLTVT.

The chain joins TRBV27 to TRBJ1-1, with 12 bases fitting TRBD1. The V segment lost 4 bases and the J segment 10 bases; nucleotides outside the gene matches: 7. The CDR3 spans 14 residues. Germline V gene data show CDR1 as MNHEY and CDR2 as SMNVEV (reference sequence). The CDR3 region is CASSSRDRGLGAFF. CDR3 nucleotides: TGTGCCAGCAGTTCCAGGGACAGGGGGCTGGGAGCTTTCTTT.

The chain has TRBV28 and TRBJ1-5; 9 nucleotides align to TRBD1. This CDR3 has 21 residues. From germline, CDR1 is MDHEN and CDR2 SYDVKM. The trim removed 7 bases at V and 0 bases at J, leaving 22 bases unmatched. CDR3 amino acids: CASNPAPLFRDRAFSNQPQHF. CDR3 bases: TGTGCCAGCAACCCCGCCCCTTTATTCCGGGACAGGGCTTTTAGCAATCAGCCCCAGCATTTT. Variable domain in full (rest from reference TRBV28 and TRBJ1-5): DVKVTQSSRYLVKRTGEKVFLECVQDMDHENMFWYRQDPGLGLRLIYFSYDVKMKEKGDIPEGYSVSREKKERFSLILESASTNQTSMYLCASNPAPLFRDRAFSNQPQHFGDGTRLSIL.

The chain couples TRBV28 to TRBJ2-1, with 9 bases identical to TRBD1. CDR1 is MDHEN and CDR2 is SYDVKM in the germline V gene. V lost 6 bases and J lost 9; bases outside the gene matches: 15. This CDR3 is 16 amino acids long. CDR3 DNA: TGTGCCAGCAGGGAACCGGGACAGGGTTCGAGTTCTGAGCAGTTCTTC. This gives the protein CASREPGQGSSSEQFF.

The chain employs TRBV7-6 and TRBJ2-1; TRBD1 agrees at 9 bases. This CDR3 contains 16 residues. V shed 4 bases and J 7 bases; nucleotides not matched to a gene: 11. Per the germline V gene, CDR1 is SGHVS and CDR2 is FNYEAQ. The CDR3 DNA reads as TGTGCCAGCAGCTCAAGGCCGGGACAGGGTATGAATGAGCAGTTCTTC. This translates into CASSSRPGQGMNEQFF.

In DNA form, the CDR3 reads TGCAGCGTTGAATACGGAAGCGCCTGGGCTTTCTTT. Translated, it gives CSVEYGSAWAFF. J is TRBJ1-1 and V is TRBV29-1, with no clear D. CDR1 is SQVTM and CDR2 is ANQGSEA in the germline V gene. Trimming took off 2 bases at V and 11 bases at J, with 15 bases between the two ends. CDR3 length: 12 residues.

The gene calls are TRBV7-8 and TRBJ1-2; D not certain. V was cut by 1 base and J by 7 bases, with 16 bases left in between. The CDR3 runs to 15 residues. Looked up from germline, CDR1 is SGHVS and CDR2 is FQNEAQ. The CDR3: CASSLGWAGTSGYTF. The CDR3 DNA follows: TGTGCCAGCAGCTTAGGTTGGGCGGGTACGAGTGGCTACACCTTC.

This clone was seen a single time. The chain links TRBV30 to TRBJ1-3, with 7 bases aligning to TRBD1. Per the germline V gene, CDR1 is GTSNPN and CDR2 is SVGIG (reference sequence). The trim removed 7 bases at V and 3 bases at J, leaving 9 bases unmatched. This CDR3 is 14 amino acids long. Here the CDR3 DNA reads TGTGCCTTACAAGGGGGCTCGGGTGGAAACACCATATATTTT. Its translation is CALQGGSGGNTIYF. Variable domain in full (rest from reference TRBV30 and TRBJ1-3): SQTIHQWPATLVQPVGSPLSLECTVEGTSNPNLYWYRQAAGRGLQLLFYSVGIGQISSEVPQNLSASRPQDRQFILSSKKLLLSDSGFYLCALQGGSGGNTIYFGEGSWLTVV.